This T cell receptor beta chain was profiled in a study of molecular identifiers for immune sequencing clone quantification. TCRdb re-called the PCR reads with MiXCR, one entry per CDR3 protein. This table holds a few hundred thousand distinct CDR3 sequences, about a fifth found once. The CDR3 sequence is 12 residues long. Germline-derived CDR1 and CDR2 are MNHEY and SMNVEV (reference sequence). V was trimmed by 5 bases and J by 4 bases, leaving 9 bases between them. Naive CD8 library inputs spanned roughly 20,000 to 1,100,000 sorted cells and 10%, 30% or 50% RNA. This clonotype was found many times. This TCR came from a human donor in good health. Some libraries in this study had Jurkat cell RNA spiked in. Sequencing used naive CD8+ T cells from blood, with Jurkat cell RNA spiked in. Stated subset: FACS-sorted CD8+CD4-CCR7+CD45RA+ naive T cells. The chain combines TRBV27 with TRBJ2-7; possible D gene TRBD2, 5 bases. CDR3 region: CASSTRGYEQYF. The CDR3 DNA follows: TGTGCCAGCAGTACCCGGGGTTACGAGCAGTACTTC.